The sequence of this T cell receptor (beta chain) was determined in a study of blood T cell repertoires in COVID-19. Study background: T cells, B-cell-depleted T cells, or PBMCs provided the cDNA or gDNA that served as material.

Sequenced by immunoSEQ multiplex PCR; TCRdb stores in-frame clones only, minus some. This table holds about 250,000 clones, almost 85% found once. Germline CDR1 is PRHDT and CDR2 is FYEKMQ (reference sequence). Between the trimmed V and J ends, which lost 5 bases and 3 bases, there was a span of 8 bases. This CDR3 region has 13 residues. The chain is built from TRBV13 and TRBJ2-1; D remains ambiguous. Sequenced material: peripheral blood. This TCR was recovered from a man aged 45-65 years with acute or convalescent COVID-19. CDR3 sequence: CASSPPGYNEQFF. The CDR3 coding sequence is TGTGCCAGCAGCCCTCCCGGCTACAATGAGCAGTTCTTC.